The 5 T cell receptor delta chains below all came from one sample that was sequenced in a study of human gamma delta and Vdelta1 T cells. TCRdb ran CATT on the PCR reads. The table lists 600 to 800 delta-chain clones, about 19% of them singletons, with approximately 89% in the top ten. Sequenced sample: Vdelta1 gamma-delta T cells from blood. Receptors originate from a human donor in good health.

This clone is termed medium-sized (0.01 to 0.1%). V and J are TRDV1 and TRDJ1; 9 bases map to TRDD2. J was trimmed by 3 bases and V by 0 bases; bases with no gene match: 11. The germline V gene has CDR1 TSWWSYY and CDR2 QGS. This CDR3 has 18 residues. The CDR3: CALGELTFLRYGPDKLIF. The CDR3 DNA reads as TGTGCTCTTGGGGAACTCACCTTCCTACGGTACGGACCCGATAAACTCATCTTT.

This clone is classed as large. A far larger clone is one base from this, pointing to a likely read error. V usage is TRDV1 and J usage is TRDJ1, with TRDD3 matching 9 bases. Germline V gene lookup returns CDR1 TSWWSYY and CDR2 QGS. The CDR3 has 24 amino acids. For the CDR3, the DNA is TGTGCTCCTGGGGAGTCCCTCCCTCTTCCGGGCTACTGGGGGACTTACTCTTACACCGATAAACTCATCTTT. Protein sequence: CAPGESLPLPGYWGTYSYTDKLIF.

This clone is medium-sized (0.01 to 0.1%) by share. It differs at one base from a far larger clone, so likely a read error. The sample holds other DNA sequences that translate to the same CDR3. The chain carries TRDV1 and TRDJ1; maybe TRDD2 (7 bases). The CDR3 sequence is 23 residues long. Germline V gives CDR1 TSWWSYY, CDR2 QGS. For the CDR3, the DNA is TGCGCTCTTGGGGTCTTTACCTTCCTTCCGACATCTATTTACTTGGGGGTCACCGATAAACTCATCTTT. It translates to CALGVFTFLPTSIYLGVTDKLIF.

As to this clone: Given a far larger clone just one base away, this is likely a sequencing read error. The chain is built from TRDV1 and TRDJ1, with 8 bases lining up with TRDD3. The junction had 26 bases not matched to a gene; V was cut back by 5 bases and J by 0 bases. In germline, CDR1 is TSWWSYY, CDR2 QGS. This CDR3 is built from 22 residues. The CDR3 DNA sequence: TGTGCTCTTGGGCCTTATTACTTCCCACCGTTACTGGGGGCCAGGTACACCGATAAACTCATCTTT. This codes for CALGPYYFPPLLGARYTDKLIF.

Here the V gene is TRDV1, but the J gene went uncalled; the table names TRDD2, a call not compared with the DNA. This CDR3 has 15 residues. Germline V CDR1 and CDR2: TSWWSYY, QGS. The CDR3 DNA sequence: TGTGCTCTTGGGGTCTTTACCTTCCTTCCGACATCTATTTACTTT. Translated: CALGVFTFLPTSIYF.